The text below deals with one TCR beta chain. Its target antigen remains unknown. No clone much larger than this one lies a single base away; base qualities are absent. These data belong to a study of blood T cell repertoires in COVID-19 (dated by TCRdb to 2018 to 2021). About the investigation overall: Samples covering the acute and convalescent phases of COVID-19 were provided by collaborators in the United States, Italy and Spain. The material from the prospective study consisted of cDNA or gDNA derived from T cells, B-cell-depleted T cells, or PBMCs. A freely available public database, intended as a resource for researchers studying the immune response to SARS-CoV-2, is where the repertoires were released. The samples were drawn from the first 160 participants of the ongoing ImmuneRACE study and from 950 to 1,500 subjects provided by 6 global collaborators. The dataset comprised deeply sampled blood TCRbeta repertoires from subjects exposed to, actively infected with, or recovered from COVID-19. Where HLA class I and class II types were available, the types were taken from metadata supplied by the sample provider, not from assay-based typing. Nearly every sample came with metadata listing a de-identified subject ID, COVID-19 status, age in years and sex. Overall results and qualifications from the work: The quantity of clinical and demographic metadata differed by source and by participant and was supplied without curation.

The immunoSEQ Assay, a bias-controlled multiplex PCR, was used to amplify TCRbeta CDR3 regions from genomic DNA. The authors' analysis ran thus. Nucleated cell counts per sample were estimated from amplification of reference gene primers within the assay. Sequence reads were collapsed and filtered to measure the absolute abundance of every unique TCRbeta CDR3 rearrangement. For each sample, productive Simpson clonality was calculated as the square root of Simpson's diversity index across productive rearrangements. Entries here come from immuneACCESS through TCRdb and include only in-frame sequences with V and J called. Some clones fail to appear in such tables; in the studies checked, an unresolved V gene covers under half of the shortfall, and the cause of the remainder is unknown. D and trimming come from the DNA, and the V and J calls and clone size come from that table. Counted in this sample were some 83,000 clones; 86% of them appeared once. The ten top clones hold about 15% of the sample.

Its CDR3 holds 16 amino acids, cysteine through phenylalanine. The entry retains the CDR3 DNA only, 48 bases that are in frame from base 1. V is cut back by 4 bases and J by 3 bases, with 8 bases in the junction unmatched. From a lookup of the germline V gene (reference sequence), CDR1 and CDR2 are LNHDA and SQIVND. Each collaborating institution followed its own protocols to collect whole blood in K2EDTA tubes. For TCRbeta analysis, collaborator samples were shipped as frozen whole blood, as isolated PBMCs, or as DNA extracted from either sample type. Sequenced sample: peripheral blood. The source is a man older than 75 in a cohort sampled during active COVID-19. The rearrangement combines TRBV19 with TRBJ2-2, and TRBD1 matches 7 of the central bases. The DNA reads TGTGCCAGTAGTACTCAGGACAGGTCGTACACCGGGGAGCTGTTTTTT. Its translation is CASSTQDRSYTGELFF.